This T cell receptor beta chain was profiled in a study of Ad26.COV2.S vaccination and SARS-CoV-2 variants. V was clipped by 6 bases and J by 8 bases; unmatched bases: 13. Germline values: CDR1 MNHNY, CDR2 SVGAGI (reference sequence). This CDR3 region has 16 residues. Generated by immunoSEQ multiplex PCR, the TCRdb table keeps only in-frame clones and is missing some. The sample holds approximately 410,000 clones, about 92% seen once. This sample's treatment: approximately 18 received Ad26.COV2.S at low or high dose, single or two shots; five or six received placebo; per-sample allocation not given. Samples analyzed were those drawn on day 63 after the first vaccine or placebo injection. Boston provided a donor who was an adult aged 18-55 years.

This rearrangement joins TRBV6-6 to TRBJ1-6; 7 positions match TRBD1. This TCR derives from a person between 18 and 65 years old who received the Ad26.COV2.S COVID-19 vaccine or a placebo. The sample was peripheral blood, taken in a trial of Ad26.COV2.S vaccine versus placebo. The CDR3 reads CASSLLVGQLDSPLHF. CDR3 nucleotide sequence: TGTGCCAGCAGCCTGCTTGTGGGACAGTTGGATTCACCCCTCCACTTT.